This T cell receptor (beta chain) derives from a study of blood T cell repertoires in COVID-19. Turning to the study itself: Sites in the United States, Italy and Spain provided acute and convalescent COVID-19 samples. T cells, B-cell-depleted T cells, or PBMCs provided the cDNA or gDNA that served as material.

V trimming: 5 bases; J trimming: 5 bases; junction bases outside the gene matches: 13. Germline CDR1 SNHLY, CDR2 FYNNEI. This CDR3 has 16 residues. How the authors handled the data: Counts of nucleated cells, estimated from reference gene primer amplification, were obtained. Sequenced by immunoSEQ multiplex PCR; TCRdb stores in-frame clones only, minus some. That table gives V, J and clone size, and the DNA gave D and trimming. Found here are some 74,000 clones, about 80% of them singletons; the top ten hold roughly 12%. The sequenced sample consisted of peripheral blood. V is TRBV2 and J is TRBJ2-3, with 7 nucleotides matching TRBD2. The sequence was obtained from a human donor in a cohort sampled during active COVID-19. CDR3 sequence: CASSSRLAPEGDTQYF. CDR3 DNA sequence: TGTGCCAGCAGTAGTAGACTAGCCCCGGAGGGAGATACGCAGTATTTT.